This entry lists 3 T cell receptor beta chains sequenced from one sample in a study of T cells in Graves' hyperthyroidism and ophthalmopathy. TCR beta CDR3 regions were amplified from RNA. HTBI primers were the set used in a first-round RT-PCR of the TCR CDR3. MiXCR was run by TCRdb on the multiplex PCR reads, yielding one entry per CDR3 protein. The table has fewer than 700,000 distinct CDR3 sequences, over 15% seen once. Sequenced input: blood. Receptors were obtained from a woman younger than 35 with Graves' ophthalmopathy.

Many counts were recorded for this clonotype. The chain joins TRBV12-3 or TRBV12-4 to TRBJ1-1; 7 positions match TRBD1. With 4 bases clipped from V and 1 base from J, the junction kept 9 bases outside the gene matches. The CDR3 has 16 amino acids. The CDR3 protein is CASSWGTVSKNTEAFF. The CDR3 region has the DNA TGTGCCAGCAGTTGGGGGACAGTCTCGAAGAACACTGAAGCTTTCTTT.

This clonotype was seen a few times. A much larger clone differs by one base, so this may be a read error. This chain connects TRBV27 to TRBJ1-1, with 8 bases lining up with TRBD1. Germline V gene data show CDR1 as MNHEY and CDR2 as SMNVEV (reference sequence). This CDR3 comprises 13 residues. With V trimmed by 5 bases and J by 9 bases, 8 bases remained unmatched. The CDR3 region is CASSPGTGGKAFF. As DNA, the CDR3 is TGTGCCAGCAGTCCCGGGACAGGAGGGAAAGCTTTCTTT.

The chain is built from TRBV30 and TRBJ2-3, with 11 positions matching TRBD1. Trimming at V came to 5 bases and at J to 6 bases, leaving 13 bases not matched to a gene. Germline CDR1 is GTSNPN and CDR2 is SVGIG (reference sequence). The CDR3 consists of 16 residues. The CDR3 DNA reads TGTGCCTGGCAGTACGGCCGGACAGGGGGCCCGGATACGCAGTATTTT. It is translated as CAWQYGRTGGPDTQYF.